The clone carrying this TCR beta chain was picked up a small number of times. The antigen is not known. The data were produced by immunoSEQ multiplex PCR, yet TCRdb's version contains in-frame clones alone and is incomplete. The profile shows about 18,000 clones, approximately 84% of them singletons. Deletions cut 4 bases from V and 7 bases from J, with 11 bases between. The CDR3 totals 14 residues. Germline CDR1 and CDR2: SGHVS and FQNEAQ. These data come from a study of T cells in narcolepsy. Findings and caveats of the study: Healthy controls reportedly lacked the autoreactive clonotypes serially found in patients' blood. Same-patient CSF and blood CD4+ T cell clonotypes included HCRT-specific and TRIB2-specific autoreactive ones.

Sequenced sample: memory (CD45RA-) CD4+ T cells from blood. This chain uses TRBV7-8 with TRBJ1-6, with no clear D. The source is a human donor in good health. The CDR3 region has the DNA TGTGCCAGCAGCTCATCAGGAGGAAATTCACCCCTCCACTTT. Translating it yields CASSSSGGNSPLHF.